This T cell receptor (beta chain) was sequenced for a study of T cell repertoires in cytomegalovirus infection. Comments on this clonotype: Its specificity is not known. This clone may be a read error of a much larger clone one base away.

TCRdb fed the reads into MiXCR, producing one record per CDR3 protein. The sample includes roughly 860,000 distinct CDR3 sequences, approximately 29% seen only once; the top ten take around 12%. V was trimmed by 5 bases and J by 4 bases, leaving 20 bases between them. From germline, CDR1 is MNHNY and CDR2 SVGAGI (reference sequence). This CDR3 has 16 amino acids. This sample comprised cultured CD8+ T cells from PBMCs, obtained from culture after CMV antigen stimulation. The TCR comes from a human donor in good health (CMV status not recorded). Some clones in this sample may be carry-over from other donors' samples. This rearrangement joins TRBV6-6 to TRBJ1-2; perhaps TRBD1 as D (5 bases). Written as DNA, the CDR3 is TGTGCCAGCAGTCCAACTGAGGGGAGGAAGGTCTATGGCTACACCTTC. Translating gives CASSPTEGRKVYGYTF.